This TCR beta chain stems from a study of beta chain features in type 1 diabetes. Study summary: Healthy donors and patients had similar age, gender and cell yields. General study results and limits: Patients with type 1 diabetes showed fewer VDJ junction insertions and more deletions. Type 1 diabetes patients had TCRB CDR3s that were shorter (moderately but significantly so) in all four CD4+ subsets.

Investigators reverse transcribed all isolated RNA, so they sequenced expressed TCRB transcripts. Measured with immunoSEQ multiplex PCR; TCRdb has only the in-frame clones, and not every one. The repertoire includes 250,000 to 300,000 clones, over 11% of them detected once, and under 0.02% sits in the top ten. Stem cell-like memory, regulatory, central memory and naive CD4+ cells were sorted via CD45RO/CCR7/CD25/CD127/CD95/CD27. As to this clone: Its specificity is not known.

The specimen sequenced was naive CD4+ T cells from blood. This receptor was taken from a man aged 25-40 years with type 1 diabetes.

CDR3 sequence reads: CAWEGGGTGDTQYF. The CDR3 bases are TGTGCCTGGGAGGGCGGCGGGACGGGAGATACGCAGTATTTT. The chain links TRBV30 to TRBJ2-3, with a possible D match to TRBD2 (6 bases). The CDR3 runs 14 residues. V lost 5 bases, J lost 5 bases, and 17 bases lay in between. Germline CDR1 GTSNPN, CDR2 SVGIG (reference sequence).